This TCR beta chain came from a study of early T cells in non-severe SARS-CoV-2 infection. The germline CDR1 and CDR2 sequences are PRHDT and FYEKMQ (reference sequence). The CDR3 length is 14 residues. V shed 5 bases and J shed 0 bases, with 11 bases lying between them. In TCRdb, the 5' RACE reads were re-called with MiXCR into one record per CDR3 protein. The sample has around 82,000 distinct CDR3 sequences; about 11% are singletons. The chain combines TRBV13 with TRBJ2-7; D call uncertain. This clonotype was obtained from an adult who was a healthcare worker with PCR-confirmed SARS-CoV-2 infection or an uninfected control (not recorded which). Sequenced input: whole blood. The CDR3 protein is CASSTRIYSYEQYF. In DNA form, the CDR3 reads TGTGCCAGCAGCACGCGGATATACTCCTACGAGCAGTACTTC.